The clone carrying this TCR beta chain was recorded at least ten times. Its antigen is currently unknown. V lost 0 bases, J lost 10 bases, and 6 bases lay in between. This CDR3 is built from 12 residues. Germline-derived CDR1 and CDR2 are SNHLY and FYNNEI. A patient was excluded if there was uncontrolled infection, other autoimmune disease, pregnancy or lactation. Amplification of TCR beta CDR3 regions used RNA as the template. Initially, a first-round RT-PCR of the TCR CDR3 employed the HTBI primer set. TCRdb processed the multiplex PCR reads anew with MiXCR; each CDR3 protein has one entry. The sample shows over 200,000 distinct CDR3 sequences, about 15% of them seen only once. This record belongs to a study of T cells in Graves' hyperthyroidism and ophthalmopathy. Regarding the study as a whole: The model forecast ophthalmopathy, anticipating it by a median approximately 6 months before onset.

This TCR was recovered from a woman aged 40 to 49 with Graves' hyperthyroidism that later progressed to Graves' ophthalmopathy. Sample: blood. This sequence joins TRBV2 and TRBJ1-4, with D uncertain. CDR3 sequence: CASSEAERKLFF. The CDR3 coding sequence is TGTGCCAGCAGTGAAGCCGAGAGAAAACTGTTTTTT.